This is a list of T cell receptor beta chains from one sample in a study of graft-versus-host responses after intestinal transplantation. Using immunoSEQ multiplex PCR, the repertoire was profiled, and TCRdb retains in-frame clones only, with some absent. There are about 16,000 clones in the sample; around 90% occur only once, and around 5.8% lies in the top ten. The source was PBMCs, collected about 110 days after intestinal transplant. Every receptor here comes from a human patient who received an intestinal transplant, so some T cells may come from the graft donor. CDR3s include the opening cysteine and the closing phenylalanine or tryptophan.

V gene	J gene	CDR3 protein
TRBV4-1	TRBJ2-1	CASSQDWDRAYNEQFF
TRBV30	TRBJ1-2	CAWSFRGRNGYTF
TRBV27	TRBJ2-1	CASSDAPGLALGRVGTEYEQFF
TRBV7-2	TRBJ2-1	CASSSWTDEQFF
TRBV5-6	TRBJ1-2	CASRNPGADYGYTF
TRBV28	TRBJ2-1	CASSFSPPAGGNEQFF
TRBV30	TRBJ2-7	CAWSTGSTYEQYF
TRBV13	TRBJ1-4	CASSPTGAREKLFF
TRBV21-1	TRBJ2-5	CASSKRRWNFQETQYF
TRBV10-3	TRBJ2-7	CAISPGGEPYEQYF
TRBV19	TRBJ1-4	CASSIPRDRGFATNEKLFF
TRBV7-9	TRBJ1-2	CASSLARTGGGYGYTF
TRBV29-1	TRBJ1-5	CSVVSGEIGPQHF
TRBV7-9	TRBJ1-3	CASSGRTGEGGNTIYF
TRBV29-1	TRBJ2-2	CSVDLTRQGSNTGELFF
TRBV2	TRBJ2-4	CASRGTAKNIQYF
TRBV11-3	TRBJ1-1	CASRGTGTEAFF
TRBV6-5	TRBJ2-2	CAIPSGDYTGELFF
TRBV27	TRBJ2-7	CASSTSSYEQYF
TRBV23-1	TRBJ2-6	CASSQSAWDPGANVLTF
TRBV5-4	TRBJ1-6	CASSSDKAEDHNSPLHF
TRBV28	TRBJ1-6	CASSPGEFRYNSPLHF
TRBV9	TRBJ2-1	CASSVVAGLLNKDEQFF
TRBV5-8	TRBJ2-5	CASSFPGLAGVRETQYF